One and the same sample provided the 31 T cell receptor beta chains below, sequenced in a study of blood T cell repertoires in COVID-19. Generated by immunoSEQ multiplex PCR, the TCRdb table keeps only in-frame clones and is missing some. Here the sample spans 150,000 to 180,000 clones, more than 85% being singletons. The sequenced sample consisted of peripheral blood. Receptors originate from a woman in her seventies with acute or convalescent COVID-19.

This chain connects TRBV28 to TRBJ2-5, with TRBD1 identical over 9 bases. Per the germline V gene, CDR1 is MDHEN and CDR2 is SYDVKM. CDR3 length: 14 amino acids. Unmatched junction bases numbered 5, after V lost 6 bases and J lost 3 bases. The CDR3 here is CASRVTGGEETQYF. CDR3 coding DNA: TGTGCCAGCAGAGTGACAGGGGGAGAAGAGACCCAGTACTTC.

This chain joins TRBV21-1 and TRBJ1-5. TRBV21-1 is tagged as a pseudogene. The CDR3 consists of 14 residues. The CDR3: CASGRVLCGQPQHF. CDR3 sequence (DNA): TGTGCCAGCGGGAGGGTTCTCTGTGGCCAGCCCCAGCATTTT.

V gene TRBV6-5 combines with J gene TRBJ1-2, with TRBD1 matching over 9 bases. Germline V lookup: CDR1 MNHEY, CDR2 SVGAGI. V trimming: 4 bases; J trimming: 5 bases; junction bases outside the gene matches: 11. The CDR3 contains 16 residues. The CDR3 DNA reads as TGTGCCAGCAGTTTAAGCCGGGACAGGGTAAAGTATGGCTACACCTTC. Protein: CASSLSRDRVKYGYTF.

V and J are TRBV27 and TRBJ2-1; 9 positions agree with TRBD1. After removal of 6 bases from V and 2 bases from J, the junction contained 11 bases not matched to a gene. CDR3 length: 17 amino acids. The germline CDR1 and CDR2 sequences are MNHEY and SMNVEV (reference sequence). The CDR3 DNA sequence: TGTGCCAGCAGGGGGAGAGGGACAGGGTTTACCTACAATGAGCAGTTCTTC. It codes for CASRGRGTGFTYNEQFF.

As DNA, the CDR3 is TGTGCCAGCAGCTTTCAGGGGGTGAACACTGAAGCTTTCTTT. Its translation is CASSFQGVNTEAFF. This chain connects TRBV7-9 to TRBJ1-1; 7 bases fit TRBD1. Germline V CDR1 and CDR2: SEHNR, FQNEAQ (reference sequence). The CDR3 spans 14 residues. V lost 3 bases and J lost 0; bases outside the gene matches: 1. The whole variable domain, filled in from reference TRBV7-9 and TRBJ1-1, reads DTGVSQNPRHKITKRGQNVTFRCDPISEHNRLYWYRQTLGQGPEFLTYFQNEAQLEKSRLLSDRFSAERPKGSFSTLEIQRTEQGDSAMYLCASSFQGVNTEAFFGQGTRLTVV.

The chain carries TRBV4-2 and TRBJ1-1; the match to TRBD1 covers 7 bases. CDR1 and CDR2 (germline): LGHNA, YNFKEQ. V gave up 0 bases and J gave up 2 bases; unmatched junction bases: 6. The CDR3 has 16 residues. The CDR3 reads CASSQDGQAINTEAFF. The CDR3 nucleotides are TGTGCCAGCAGCCAAGATGGACAGGCGATAAACACTGAAGCTTTCTTT.

This clone was recorded a few times. The genes are TRBV6-5 and TRBJ2-2; weak D call: TRBD2 (5 bases). Germline assignment: CDR1 MNHEY and CDR2 SVGAGI. Trimming cost V 6 bases and J 6 bases, with 14 bases left between them. The CDR3 extends over 14 amino acids. CDR3 in amino acids: CASSHSGRAGELFF. The DNA of the CDR3 is TGTGCCAGCAGCCACTCCGGGCGGGCCGGGGAGCTGTTTTTT.

The chain joins TRBV7-2 to TRBJ1-6; D is uncertain. This CDR3 contains 14 residues. Trimming stripped 5 bases from V and 7 bases from J, with 12 bases between. Germline CDR1 is SGHTA and CDR2 is FQGNSA. The DNA of the CDR3 is TGTGCCAGCAGCCTGGCCCTGGAGAATTCACCCCTCCACTTT. As protein: CASSLALENSPLHF.

V gene TRBV15 combines with J gene TRBJ1-1; no definite D call. The CDR3 spans 13 residues. CDR1 and CDR2 from the germline V gene are LNHNV and YYDKDF (reference sequence). V was shortened by 0 bases and J by 11 bases, with 13 bases between the two germline ends. The CDR3 DNA reads TGTGCCACCAGCAGAGAAAGGAGGATGAGGGCTTTCTTT. Residues: CATSRERRMRAFF.

The chain links TRBV7-3 to TRBJ2-3; D perhaps matches TRBD2 (5 bases). Germline CDR1 is SGHTA and CDR2 is FQGTGA. V lost 5 bases and J 1 base, leaving 10 bases between the germline ends. The CDR3 length is 14 residues. For the CDR3, the DNA is TGTGCCAGCAGCGAGGGTTACGGCACAGATACGCAGTATTTT. Translating it yields CASSEGYGTDTQYF.

The chain has TRBV7-8 and TRBJ1-1; no clear D gene. Germline-derived CDR1 and CDR2 are SGHVS and FQNEAQ. V lost 3 bases, J lost 3 bases, and 2 bases lay in between. The length of the CDR3 is 11 residues. In DNA form, the CDR3 reads TGTGCCAGCAGCTTCGACACTGAAGCTTTCTTT. It yields the protein CASSFDTEAFF.

The rearrangement links TRBV28 to TRBJ1-2; D gene unclear. This CDR3 is built from 16 residues. V lost 3 bases and J lost 7, with 21 bases in between. Germline values: CDR1 MDHEN, CDR2 SYDVKM. This CDR3 reads CASSFTFQLQDGGYTF. CDR3 DNA: TGTGCCAGCAGTTTTACTTTCCAACTCCAGGATGGTGGCTACACCTTC.

The sample holds a few counts of this clone. The chain couples TRBV19 to TRBJ1-2; TRBD1 matches at 11 bases. V was clipped by 7 bases and J by 4 bases; unmatched bases: 8. CDR3 length equals 15 residues. Looked up from germline, CDR1 is LNHDA and CDR2 is SQIVND (reference sequence). The DNA for the CDR3 is TGTGCCAGTACTAATAGTGGGACAGGGGGCTATGGCTACACCTTC. Translating gives CASTNSGTGGYGYTF.

This clone occurred once. The V gene is TRBV19, the J gene TRBJ2-1, with 8 bases aligning to TRBD2. The trim removed 3 bases at V and 6 bases at J, leaving 4 bases unmatched. The CDR3 spans 14 residues. Germline V lookup: CDR1 LNHDA, CDR2 SQIVND (reference sequence). The CDR3 nucleotides are TGTGCCAGTAGTATCCCGGGGGGGGTCAATGAGCAGTTCTTC. This encodes CASSIPGGVNEQFF.

The rearrangement uses TRBV5-4 and TRBJ1-2; TRBD1 is a possible D gene (6 bases). Looked up from germline, CDR1 is SGHNT and CDR2 is YYREEE (reference sequence). There are 14 residues in the CDR3. Trimming cost V 4 bases and J 2 bases, with 12 bases left between them. This CDR3 is CASSPGQLNYGYTF. The CDR3 DNA sequence: TGTGCCAGCAGCCCAGGACAGTTAAACTATGGCTACACCTTC.

The chain recombines TRBV9 with TRBJ2-3; 7 bases are a match to TRBD1. The germline V gene has CDR1 SGDLS and CDR2 YYNGEE. V shed 4 bases and J 6 bases; nucleotides not matched to a gene: 11. This CDR3 has 15 amino acids. Here the CDR3 reads CASSLQDRESDTQYF. In nucleotides, the CDR3 is TGTGCCAGCAGCCTCCAAGACAGGGAGTCGGATACGCAGTATTTT. Variable domain in full (rest from reference TRBV9 and TRBJ2-3): DSGVTQTPKHLITATGQRVTLRCSPRSGDLSVYWYQQSLDQGLQFLIQYYNGEERAKGNILERFSAQQFPDLHSELNLSSLELGDSALYFCASSLQDRESDTQYFGPGTRLTVL.

The chain has TRBV7-2 and TRBJ2-5; 8 nucleotides line up with TRBD2. CDR3 size: 14 residues. With 6 bases clipped from V and 4 bases from J, the junction kept 7 bases outside the gene matches. Germline-derived CDR1 and CDR2 are SGHTA and FQGNSA. In DNA, the CDR3 is TGTGCCAGCAGTCCCCGGGGGGGAAGAGAGACCCAGTACTTC. The encoded protein is CASSPRGGRETQYF.

This chain uses TRBV2 with TRBJ1-3; 10 nucleotides agree with TRBD1. This CDR3 is 15 amino acids long. Germline V gene data show CDR1 as SNHLY and CDR2 as FYNNEI. The junction had 7 bases not matched to a gene; V was cut back by 7 bases and J by 4 bases. The CDR3 protein is CASNPRDRGGNTIYF. For the CDR3, the DNA is TGTGCCAGCAATCCCCGGGACAGGGGCGGAAACACCATATATTTT.

This clone was observed a handful of times. V gene TRBV10-3 combines with J gene TRBJ1-3; unclear D gene. CDR3 size: 15 residues. V dropped 0 bases and J dropped 5 bases, with 11 bases sitting between them. The germline gives CDR1 ENHRY, CDR2 SYGVKD. The CDR3 here is CAISESLQPRNTIYF. The CDR3 DNA reads as TGTGCCATCAGTGAGTCGTTGCAACCTAGAAACACCATATATTTT.

The chain has TRBV7-9 and TRBJ2-5; 10 nucleotides match TRBD1. The CDR3 length is 16 residues. J gave up 1 base and V 4 bases, and 6 bases lay outside the gene matches. Germline V CDR1 and CDR2: SEHNR, FQNEAQ (reference sequence). CDR3 coding DNA: TGTGCCAGCAGCTCAAGGACAGGGGGACCCCAAGAGACCCAGTACTTC. Residues: CASSSRTGGPQETQYF.

The V call is TRBV4-1, the J call TRBJ2-5; TRBD2 agrees at 9 bases. This CDR3 has 14 amino acids. The germline CDR1 and CDR2 sequences are MGHRA and YSYEKL. Trimming removed 2 bases from V and 5 bases from J; junction bases left unmatched: 3. The CDR3 DNA reads as TGCGCCAGCAGCCAAAGGCGGGAGGGGGAGACCCAGTACTTC. This encodes CASSQRREGETQYF.

The chain carries TRBV13 and TRBJ2-3; 11 bases are a match to TRBD2. The junction had 5 bases not matched to a gene; V was cut back by 3 bases and J by 6 bases. The germline V gene encodes CDR1 PRHDT and CDR2 FYEKMQ (reference sequence). There are 15 residues in the CDR3. The CDR3 DNA is TGTGCCAGCAGCTTCCTAGCGGGGGGCGGGGATACGCAGTATTTT. Its protein is CASSFLAGGGDTQYF.

This chain connects TRBV5-1 to TRBJ1-4, with D hard to call. V was pared by 4 bases and J by 3 bases, with 10 bases between. The CDR3 has 14 amino acids. CDR1 and CDR2 from the germline V gene are SGHRS and YFSETQ. CDR3 sequence: CASSAQSPNEKLFF. CDR3 bases: TGCGCCAGCAGCGCACAGAGCCCTAATGAAAAACTGTTTTTT.

This clone has just one count. This sequence joins TRBV5-1 and TRBJ1-1; 8 nucleotides match TRBD1. This CDR3 comprises 14 residues. Germline CDR1 is SGHRS and CDR2 is YFSETQ. The J segment lost 1 base and the V segment lost 4 bases, leaving 3 bases of the junction unmatched. The CDR3 DNA sequence: TGCGCCAGCAGCGCCCAGGGGGCGAACACTGAAGCTTTCTTT. This codes for CASSAQGANTEAFF.

This clone was detected only once. This rearrangement joins TRBV4-2 to TRBJ2-1; TRBD1 might be the D (5 bases). V was cut by 4 bases and J by 7 bases, with 17 bases left in between. The CDR3 spans 15 residues. The V gene's germline CDR1 is LGHNA and CDR2 YNFKEQ. The CDR3 DNA reads as TGTGCCAGCAGCCCGACCTACAGCCAGGGAAATGAGCAGTTCTTC. Translating it yields CASSPTYSQGNEQFF.

The chain carries TRBV11-2 and TRBJ2-5; D unresolved. Per germline, CDR1 SGHAT and CDR2 FQNNGV. The CDR3 covers 11 residues. V was pared by 5 bases and J by 2 bases, with 3 bases between. The CDR3 DNA is TGTGCCAGCAGCACACAAGAGACCCAGTACTTC. It is translated as CASSTQETQYF.

The CDR3 region is CASSQEGAPRQGEQYF. In DNA form, the CDR3 reads TGCGCCAGCAGCCAAGAAGGGGCCCCTAGGCAGGGAGAGCAGTACTTC. The chain couples TRBV4-3 to TRBJ2-7, with a tentative D call TRBD1 (5 bases). The CDR3 runs to 16 residues. Germline CDR1 reads LGHNA; CDR2 reads YSLEER. Trimming removed 0 bases from V and 7 bases from J, with 19 bases in between.

This clone was found a few times. As DNA, the CDR3 is TGCGCCAGCAGCCCAGGACAGCTAGTAGGCTATGGCTACACCTTC. The encoded protein is CASSPGQLVGYGYTF. The chain recombines TRBV5-1 with TRBJ1-2, with TRBD1 as a possible D gene (6 bases). CDR3 length: 15 residues. CDR1 and CDR2 from the germline V gene are SGHRS and YFSETQ. The ends were cut back, 4 bases at V and 4 bases at J, with 17 bases in the middle.

This chain joins TRBV7-9 and TRBJ1-4, with 7 nucleotides matching TRBD1. The CDR3 extends over 12 amino acids. Germline V gene data show CDR1 as SEHNR and CDR2 as FQNEAQ (reference sequence). V trimming: 7 bases; J trimming: 8 bases; junction bases outside the gene matches: 4. The CDR3 loop is CASTETGEKLFF. The CDR3 nucleotides read TGTGCCAGCACCGAGACAGGGGAAAAACTGTTTTTT.

The chain links TRBV5-1 to TRBJ1-2; D is uncertain. The germline V and J ends were trimmed by 0 bases and 5 bases, with 11 bases remaining between them. CDR3 size: 14 residues. The germline V gene has CDR1 SGHRS and CDR2 YFSETQ. The DNA of the CDR3 is TGCGCCAGCAGCTTGGACGGGTCCCCTTATGGCTACACCTTC. Protein sequence: CASSLDGSPYGYTF. The variable domain in full, completed from reference TRBV5-1 and TRBJ1-2, reads KAGVTQTPRYLIKTRGQQVTLSCSPISGHRSVSWYQQTPGQGLQFLFEYFSETQRNKGNFPGRFSGRQFSNSRSEMNVSTLELGDSALYLCASSLDGSPYGYTFGSGTRLTVV.

The V gene is TRBV5-4, the J gene TRBJ2-3, with D perhaps TRBD2 (6 bases). This CDR3 spans 12 amino acids. CDR1 is SGHNT, CDR2 YYREEE, per germline (reference sequence). Trimming pared 4 bases from V and 4 bases from J, leaving 7 bases between. CDR3 amino acids: CASSRDSDTQYF. For the CDR3, the DNA is TGTGCCAGCAGCCGGGACTCAGATACGCAGTATTTT.